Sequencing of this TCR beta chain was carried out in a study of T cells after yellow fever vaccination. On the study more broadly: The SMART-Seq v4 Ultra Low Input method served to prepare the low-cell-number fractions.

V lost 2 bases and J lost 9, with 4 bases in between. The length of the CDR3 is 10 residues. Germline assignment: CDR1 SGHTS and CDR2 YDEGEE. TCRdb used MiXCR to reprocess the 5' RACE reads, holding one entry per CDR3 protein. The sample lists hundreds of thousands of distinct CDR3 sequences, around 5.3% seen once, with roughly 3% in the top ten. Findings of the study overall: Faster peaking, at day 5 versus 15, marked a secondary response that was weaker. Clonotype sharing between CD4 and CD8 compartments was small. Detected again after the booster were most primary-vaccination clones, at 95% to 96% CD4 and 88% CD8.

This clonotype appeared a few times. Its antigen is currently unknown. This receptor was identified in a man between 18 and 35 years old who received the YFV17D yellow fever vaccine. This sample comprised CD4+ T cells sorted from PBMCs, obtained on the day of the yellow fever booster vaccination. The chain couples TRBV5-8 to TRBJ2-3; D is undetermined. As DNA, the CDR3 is TGTGCCAGCAGCTTCTCGACGCAGTATTTT. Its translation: CASSFSTQYF.